These 25 T cell receptor beta chains share one sample of origin, sequenced in a study of cytomegalovirus exposure and HLA in healthy donors. The PCR employed 60 Vbeta primers together with 13 Jbeta primers. TCRdb keeps only in-frame clones here, not all; method: immunoSEQ multiplex PCR. In the table there are 65,000 to 100,000 clones, about 80% of which are singletons. Sequenced input: PBMCs. These receptors were collected from a female donor in good health and CMV-seronegative.

This clone was seen a single time. The chain employs TRBV5-4 and TRBJ1-6, with TRBD1 matching 8 bases. There are 16 residues in the CDR3. Trimming at V came to 0 bases and at J to 10 bases, leaving 9 bases not matched to a gene. Per the germline V gene, CDR1 is SGHNT and CDR2 is YYREEE (reference sequence). CDR3 in amino acids: CASSLGLRTGNSPLHF. CDR3 coding DNA: TGTGCCAGCAGCTTGGGGCTCCGGACAGGGAACTCACCCCTCCACTTT.

The chain recombines TRBV5-1 with TRBJ2-5; the match to TRBD1 covers 7 bases. CDR3 length equals 14 residues. Germline-derived CDR1 and CDR2 are SGHRS and YFSETQ. Germline trimming cut 4 bases from V and 2 bases from J; bases unmatched to any gene: 5. This CDR3 reads CASSPDRYQETQYF. The CDR3 DNA reads TGCGCCAGCAGCCCGGACAGGTATCAAGAGACCCAGTACTTC.

This clone was seen a single time. The chain carries TRBV29-1 and TRBJ2-5; TRBD2 agrees at 11 bases. J lost 4 bases, V lost 4 bases, and 5 bases had no gene match. CDR1 SQVTM and CDR2 ANQGSEA come from the germline V gene. The length of the CDR3 is 14 residues. CDR3 nucleotide sequence: TGCAGCGTTGGTAGCGGGGGGGCCCGAGAGACCCAGTACTTC. Its protein product is CSVGSGGARETQYF.

The chain couples TRBV29-1 to TRBJ2-1; D is perhaps TRBD2 (5 bases). Germline V gives CDR1 SQVTM, CDR2 ANQGSEA. V was shortened by 7 bases and J by 2 bases, with 12 bases between the two germline ends. This CDR3 is built from 13 residues. This chain's CDR3 is CSAAGLPYNEQFF. In DNA, the CDR3 is TGCAGCGCCGCGGGCTTGCCCTACAATGAGCAGTTCTTC.

V and J are TRBV13 and TRBJ2-3; tentatively, D is TRBD2 (5 bases). The CDR3 has 17 amino acids. Trimming pared 5 bases from V and 4 bases from J, leaving 22 bases between. Germline CDR1 reads PRHDT; CDR2 reads FYEKMQ (reference sequence). This CDR3 reads CASSAETGSEIADTQYF. Here the CDR3 DNA reads TGTGCCAGCAGCGCCGAAACGGGGAGCGAGATCGCAGATACGCAGTATTTT.

The rearrangement joins TRBV6-5 to TRBJ2-2; D is perhaps TRBD1 (5 bases). V dropped 4 bases and J dropped 5 bases, with 14 bases sitting between them. Per the germline V gene, CDR1 is MNHEY and CDR2 is SVGAGI. This CDR3 comprises 15 residues. For the CDR3, the DNA is TGTGCCAGCAGTTTGTTTGGGGCGCGGACCGGGGAGCTGTTTTTT. Translated: CASSLFGARTGELFF.

This clone has only one observation. The chain combines TRBV29-1 with TRBJ1-5; 7 bases are a match to TRBD1. This CDR3 has 14 residues. The trim removed 4 bases at V and 0 bases at J, leaving 3 bases unmatched. The germline gives CDR1 SQVTM, CDR2 ANQGSEA. CDR3: CSVGQGPSNQPQHF. In DNA, the CDR3 is TGCAGCGTTGGACAGGGCCCTAGCAATCAGCCCCAGCATTTT.

This chain joins TRBV6-5 and TRBJ1-1, with D maybe TRBD1 (5 bases). Trimming removed 10 bases from V and 0 bases from J, with 12 bases in between. Germline V lookup: CDR1 MNHEY, CDR2 SVGAGI. The CDR3 has 13 amino acids. The CDR3 coding sequence is TGTGCCACGTTACGGGACTTGAACACTGAAGCTTTCTTT. As protein: CATLRDLNTEAFF.

The chain couples TRBV5-1 to TRBJ1-4; 7 positions match TRBD1. Losses at the gene ends were 1 base for V and 6 bases for J; bases not matched to a gene: 3. Germline CDR1 and CDR2: SGHRS and YFSETQ. The CDR3 contains 14 residues. In DNA form, the CDR3 reads TGCGCCAGCAGCTTGCGGGACAGCTATGAAAAACTGTTTTTT. Its translation: CASSLRDSYEKLFF. The full variable domain, its missing parts supplied by reference TRBV5-1 and TRBJ1-4, is KAGVTQTPRYLIKTRGQQVTLSCSPISGHRSVSWYQQTPGQGLQFLFEYFSETQRNKGNFPGRFSGRQFSNSRSEMNVSTLELGDSALYLCASSLRDSYEKLFFGSGTQLSVL.

The chain carries TRBV5-4 and TRBJ2-7, with 9 bases fitting TRBD1. The CDR3 loop spans 15 amino acids. In germline, CDR1 is SGHNT, CDR2 YYREEE (reference sequence). V was pared by 3 bases and J by 8 bases, with 12 bases of the junction left unmatched. Here the CDR3 reads CASSSGGQGLLKQYF. CDR3 DNA sequence: TGTGCCAGCAGCTCCGGGGGACAGGGCCTACTCAAGCAGTACTTC.

The rearrangement links TRBV6-5 to TRBJ1-2, with TRBD1 identical over 8 bases. Germline V gene lookup returns CDR1 MNHEY and CDR2 SVGAGI. The CDR3 has 15 residues. V shed 3 bases, J shed 6 bases, and the junction held 9 bases outside the gene matches. The CDR3 DNA follows: TGTGCCAGCAGTTATTCACGGGCAGGGGGCGATGGCTACACCTTC. It codes for CASSYSRAGGDGYTF.

The chain is built from TRBV28 and TRBJ2-7; TRBD1 matches at 9 bases. The CDR3 loop spans 13 amino acids. Germline loops: CDR1 MDHEN, CDR2 SYDVKM. V dropped 8 bases and J dropped 5; count of bases not matched to a gene: 7. CDR3 nucleotides: TGTGCCAGCCATGGACAGGGGACGCACGAGCAGTACTTC. It encodes CASHGQGTHEQYF.

This clone has a handful of counts. The chain combines TRBV2 with TRBJ1-3; possibly TRBD1 for D (5 bases). The germline V and J ends were trimmed by 4 bases and 1 base, with 14 bases remaining between them. The V gene's germline CDR1 is SNHLY and CDR2 FYNNEI. The CDR3 has 16 residues. The CDR3 DNA follows: TGTGCCAGCAGTGTCCGGGGGATCTCATCTGGAAACACCATATATTTT. It encodes CASSVRGISSGNTIYF.

This chain connects TRBV28 to TRBJ1-1; 7 positions agree with TRBD1. The CDR3 has 14 residues. Per the germline V gene, CDR1 is MDHEN and CDR2 is SYDVKM. Trimming at V came to 6 bases and at J to 3 bases, leaving 7 bases not matched to a gene. The CDR3 DNA sequence: TGTGCCAGCAGCCCAGGGGGATTATACACTGAAGCTTTCTTT. Translation: CASSPGGLYTEAFF.

The chain links TRBV2 to TRBJ2-7, with D perhaps matching TRBD1 (6 bases). Germline lookup yields CDR1 SNHLY and CDR2 FYNNEI. V was trimmed by 2 bases and J by 6 bases, leaving 14 bases between them. This CDR3 spans 14 amino acids. The CDR3 DNA follows: TGTGCCAGCAGTGAACACCCTTTGGGGGCCGAGCAGTACTTC. Its protein product is CASSEHPLGAEQYF.

V usage is TRBV6-5 and J usage is TRBJ2-5; TRBD2 aligns across 7 bases. The J call may be incorrect, as the DNA end agrees better with TRBJ2-7. CDR3 size: 15 residues. Germline V lookup: CDR1 MNHEY, CDR2 SVGAGI. The DNA for the CDR3 is TGTGCCAGCAGTGGGCGGGGAGCGGGGTCCTACGAGCAGTACTTC. It codes for CASSGRGAGSYEQYF.

This clone was observed a single time. The V gene is TRBV5-1, the J gene TRBJ2-5; no definite D call. Germline lookup yields CDR1 SGHRS and CDR2 YFSETQ. Deletions cut 3 bases from V and 1 base from J, with 13 bases between. This CDR3 comprises 15 residues. DNA for the CDR3: TGCGCCAGCAGCTCTGGCTCCACAGTCCAAGAGACCCAGTACTTC. This gives the protein CASSSGSTVQETQYF.

The V call is TRBV18, the J call TRBJ1-3; D gene unclear. Per germline, CDR1 KGHSH and CDR2 LQKENI. The CDR3 is 12 residues long. With 4 bases removed from V and 5 bases from J, the gap between germline ends came to 6 bases. CDR3 sequence reads: CASSQDRNTIYF. CDR3 coding DNA: TGTGCCAGCTCACAAGACAGAAACACCATATATTTT.

The rearrangement uses TRBV5-1 and TRBJ2-1; D is unresolved. The germline gives CDR1 SGHRS, CDR2 YFSETQ. V was clipped by 2 bases and J by 5 bases, with 5 bases between them. This CDR3 has 12 residues. In nucleotides, the CDR3 is TGCGCCAGCAGCTTACGGGACAATGAGCAGTTCTTC. It codes for CASSLRDNEQFF.

CDR3 residues: CASSPPGTGGPSGANVLTF. The DNA of the CDR3 is TGTGCCAGCTCACCCCCCGGGACAGGGGGTCCCTCAGGGGCCAACGTCCTGACTTTC. This chain links TRBV18 with TRBJ2-6; TRBD1 agrees at 11 bases. Germline CDR1 KGHSH, CDR2 LQKENI. The trim removed 3 bases at V and 4 bases at J, leaving 11 bases unmatched. The CDR3 contains 19 residues.

This rearrangement joins TRBV6-1 to TRBJ2-7, with a possible D match to TRBD2 (5 bases). The CDR3 is 13 residues long. Germline V gene sequence: CDR1 MNHNS, CDR2 SASEGT. The V gene lost 11 bases and the J gene lost 5 bases, with 19 bases spanning the gap. CDR3 DNA: TGTGCCGGTAGAAGAGGGCCCGCCAACGAGCAGTACTTC. Translating it yields CAGRRGPANEQYF.

V is TRBV11-1 and J is TRBJ2-3, with 9 bases identical to TRBD2. The CDR3 is 16 residues long. Per the germline V gene, CDR1 is SGHAT and CDR2 is FQDESV (reference sequence). V gave up 5 bases and J gave up 9 bases; unmatched junction bases: 15. The CDR3 here is CASSVLSGTSFITQYF. CDR3 in DNA: TGTGCCAGCAGCGTCCTCTCCGGGACTAGCTTTATAACGCAGTATTTT.

J is TRBJ2-1 and V is TRBV14, with TRBD2 identical over 8 bases. Germline trimming cut 1 base from V and 0 bases from J; bases unmatched to any gene: 11. The CDR3 extends over 19 amino acids. Germline CDR1 is SGHDN and CDR2 is FVKESK. The CDR3 region is CASSQVVTSVSSSYNEQFF. CDR3 coding DNA: TGTGCCAGCAGCCAAGTTGTGACTAGCGTCTCAAGCTCCTACAATGAGCAGTTCTTC. The full variable domain, its missing parts supplied by reference TRBV14 and TRBJ2-1, is EAGVTQFPSHSVIEKGQTVTLRCDPISGHDNLYWYRRVMGKEIKFLLHFVKESKQDESGMPNNRFLAERTGGTYSTLKVQPAELEDSGVYFCASSQVVTSVSSSYNEQFFGPGTRLTVL.

DNA of the CDR3: TGTGCCACGCCGGGACTGGGGGGTGGTGAGCAGTTCTTC. Protein: CATPGLGGGEQFF. The chain has TRBV6-1 and TRBJ2-1; tentative D call: TRBD2 (6 bases). Germline V gives CDR1 MNHNS, CDR2 SASEGT. V was shortened by 10 bases and J by 9 bases, with 19 bases between the two germline ends. The CDR3 has 13 residues.

V and J are TRBV5-1 and TRBJ2-1; weak D call: TRBD2 (6 bases). CDR1 and CDR2 (germline): SGHRS, YFSETQ. The CDR3 is 14 amino acids. V lost 2 bases and J 8 bases, leaving 14 bases between the germline ends. The CDR3 region has the DNA TGCGCCAGCAGCTTTAGCGGAACCTTCGATGAGCAGTTCTTC. Translating gives CASSFSGTFDEQFF.